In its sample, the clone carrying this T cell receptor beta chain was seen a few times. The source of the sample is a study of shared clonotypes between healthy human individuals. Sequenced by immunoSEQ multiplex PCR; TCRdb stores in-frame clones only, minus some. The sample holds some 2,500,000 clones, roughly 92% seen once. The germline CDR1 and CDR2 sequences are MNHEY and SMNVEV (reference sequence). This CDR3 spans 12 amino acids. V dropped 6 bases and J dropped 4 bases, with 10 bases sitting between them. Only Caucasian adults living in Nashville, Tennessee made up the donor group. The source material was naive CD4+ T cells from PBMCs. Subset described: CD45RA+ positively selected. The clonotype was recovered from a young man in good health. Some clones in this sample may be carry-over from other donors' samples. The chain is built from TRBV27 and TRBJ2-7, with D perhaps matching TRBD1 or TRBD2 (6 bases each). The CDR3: CASRGGGYEQYF. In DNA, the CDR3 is TGTGCCAGCAGAGGAGGGGGGTACGAGCAGTACTTC.